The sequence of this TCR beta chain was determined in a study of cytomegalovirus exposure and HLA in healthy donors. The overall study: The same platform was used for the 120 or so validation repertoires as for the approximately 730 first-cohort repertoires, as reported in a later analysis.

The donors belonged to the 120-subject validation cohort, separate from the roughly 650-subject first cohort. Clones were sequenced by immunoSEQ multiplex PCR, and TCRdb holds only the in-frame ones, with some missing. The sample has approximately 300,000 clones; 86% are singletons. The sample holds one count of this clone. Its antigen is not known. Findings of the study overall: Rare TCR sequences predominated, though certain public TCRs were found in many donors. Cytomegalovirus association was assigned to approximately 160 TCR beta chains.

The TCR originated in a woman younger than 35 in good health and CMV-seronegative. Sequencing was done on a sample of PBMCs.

In nucleotides, the CDR3 is TGCGCCAGCAGCCAAGGGCAGGGGGCCCACACTGAAGCTTTCTTT. Its translation: CASSQGQGAHTEAFF. The chain has TRBV4-1 and TRBJ1-1; TRBD1 agrees at 8 bases. Germline values: CDR1 MGHRA, CDR2 YSYEKL. CDR3 size: 15 residues. V lost 1 base, J lost 3 bases, and 4 bases stayed unmatched.